This T cell receptor (beta chain) derives from a study of T cells in Graves' hyperthyroidism and ophthalmopathy. RNA transcripts yielded amplified TCR beta CDR3 regions. The HTBI primer set drove a first-round RT-PCR of the TCR CDR3. Each CDR3 protein gets one entry after TCRdb re-called the multiplex PCR reads with MiXCR. The table includes some 550,000 distinct CDR3 sequences, more than 20% detected once. This clonotype came up many times. Germline trimming cut 3 bases from V and 13 bases from J; bases unmatched to any gene: 8. CDR3 size: 12 residues. Germline values: CDR1 SNHLY, CDR2 FYNNEI. The sequenced sample consisted of blood. This sequence originates from a man younger than 35 with Graves' hyperthyroidism. The genes are TRBV2 and TRBJ1-1; TRBD1 agrees at 7 bases. CDR3 nucleotide sequence: TGTGCCAGCAGTGACGACAGGGTGAAGGTTTTCTTT. Translation: CASSDDRVKVFF.